This T cell receptor beta chain was captured in a study of blood T cell repertoires in COVID-19. The overall study: Italy, Spain and the United States were the sources of the convalescent and acute COVID-19 samples. PBMCs, B-cell-depleted T cells, or T cells were the source of the cDNA or gDNA that made up the material.

Per the authors' pipeline: The assay estimated nucleated cells by amplifying reference gene primers. Some clones are missing from TCRdb's copy, which holds only in-frame ones; the method was immunoSEQ multiplex PCR. V and J calls and clone size are those listed in that table; D and trimming were worked out from the DNA. Among about 230,000 clones listed, 70% to 90% were seen once. Unmatched junction bases numbered 6, after V lost 2 bases and J lost 5 bases. There are 15 residues in the CDR3. Germline CDR1 reads GTSNPN; CDR2 reads SVGIG (reference sequence). During active infection, Seattle patients enrolled and were then monitored through disease.

This TCR was sampled from a man aged 45 to 65 with COVID-19, enrolled during active disease. This chain connects TRBV30 to TRBJ2-3; 11 nucleotides line up with TRBD2. The sample comprised peripheral blood. The CDR3 DNA reads as TGTGCCTGGAGTCTGGGACTAGCGGAACAAGATACGCAGTATTTT. It yields the protein CAWSLGLAEQDTQYF.